Listed below are T cell receptor beta chains from one sample, sequenced in a study of blood T cell repertoires in COVID-19. The assay was immunoSEQ multiplex PCR, and TCRdb's table has in-frame clones only and misses some. The sample carries a few hundred thousand clones, roughly 86% recorded once. Sequenced: PBMCs or T cells enriched from blood (not recorded which). Every receptor here comes from a woman between 18 and 29 years old who had recovered from COVID-19. Both conserved end residues are part of each CDR3. The order of the fields is V gene, clone size, J gene, CDR3 length, D gene, CDR3 protein, CDR3 DNA. The D gene is left open where the match is weak. Not all rows give a size; the values are once, few, many and, for expanded clones, a class.

>TRBV7-9|NA|TRBJ2-2|14|TRBD1
CASSARQGIGELFF
TGTGCCAGCAGCGCGCGACAGGGGATCGGGGAGCTGTTTTTT
>TRBV7-3|NA|TRBJ1-2|13|NA
CASSLNQGSGYTF
TGTGCCAGCAGCTTAAACCAGGGTAGCGGCTACACCTTC
>TRBV19|NA|TRBJ2-5|16|TRBD2
CASSINEREGGETQYF
TGTGCCAGTAGTATTAACGAGCGGGAGGGCGGAGAGACCCAGTACTTC
>TRBV5-4|NA|TRBJ2-3|15|NA
CASSLEGGRGDTQYF
TGTGCCAGCAGCTTGGAGGGAGGTAGGGGAGATACGCAGTATTTT
>TRBV20-1|once|TRBJ2-7|11|NA
CSARGSYEQYF
TGCAGTGCTAGAGGCAGCTACGAGCAGTACTTC
>TRBV6-6|NA|TRBJ1-4|13|NA
CASSHPANEKLFF
TGTGCCAGCAGCCACCCAGCTAATGAAAAACTGTTTTTT
>TRBV7-3|few|TRBJ1-1|14|NA
CASSPGRGKAEAFF
TGTGCCAGCAGCCCTGGGCGGGGCAAGGCTGAAGCTTTCTTT
>TRBV28|NA|TRBJ2-7|14|TRBD1
CASGTGGWGYEQYF
TGTGCCAGCGGAACAGGGGGCTGGGGCTACGAGCAGTACTTC
>TRBV6-1|few|TRBJ2-7|16|TRBD1
CASSDLAGTASYEQYF
TGTGCCAGCAGTGACCTCGCCGGGACAGCGAGCTACGAGCAGTACTTC
>TRBV7-9|NA|TRBJ1-1|14|NA
CASTGGTMNTEAFF
TGTGCCAGCACCGGAGGAACCATGAACACTGAAGCTTTCTTT
>TRBV16|few|TRBJ2-2|11|NA
CASSQSPKLFF
TGTGCCAGCAGCCAATCCCCTAAGCTGTTTTTT
>TRBV11-2|few|TRBJ2-7|17|NA
CASSSIRRVGRTYEQYF
TGTGCCAGCAGCTCAATTAGGAGGGTAGGGAGAACCTACGAGCAGTACTTC
>TRBV7-6|once|TRBJ2-3|14|NA
CASSLAEGGDTQYF
TGTGCCAGCAGCTTAGCGGAAGGGGGAGATACGCAGTATTTT
>TRBV5-5|once|TRBJ2-7|16|TRBD2
CASSLYLAGGSYEQYF
TGTGCCAGCAGTCTGTACCTAGCGGGGGGGAGCTACGAGCAGTACTTC
>TRBV30|NA|TRBJ1-1|13|NA
CAWRPNRWVGAFF
TGTGCCTGGAGACCAAACAGGTGGGTAGGAGCTTTCTTT
>TRBV19|NA|TRBJ2-3|15|NA
CASGPWAGSTDTQYF
TGTGCCAGTGGTCCGTGGGCAGGGAGCACAGATACGCAGTATTTT
>TRBV7-9|NA|TRBJ1-1|16|TRBD1
CASSSTGAPKNTEAFF
TGTGCCAGCAGCTCGACAGGGGCCCCTAAGAACACTGAAGCTTTCTTT